A selection of T cell receptor beta chains follows, all from one sample in a study of CD8 T cells in ankylosing spondylitis. In TCRdb, the 5' RACE reads were re-called with MiXCR into one record per CDR3 protein. The repertoire consists of approximately 540,000 distinct CDR3 sequences, with over 9.5% occurring once and the leading ten covering approximately 6.3%. The sequencing sample was made of blood, either unsorted or a sorted T cell fraction (not recorded which). All receptors come from a male donor with ankylosing spondylitis. The CDR3 runs from the conserved cysteine through the conserved F or W. Each record gives: J gene, D gene, clone size, V gene, CDR3 DNA, CDR3 protein. The D gene is left open where the match is weak. Not all rows give a size; the values are once, few, many and, for expanded clones, a class.

TRBJ2-1	TRBD2	few	TRBV5-5	TGTGCCAGCAGCTTTACTTGGCGGGAGTTCTACAATGAGCAGTTCTTC	CASSFTWREFYNEQFF
TRBJ1-3	NA	NA	TRBV7-2	TGTGCCAGCAGCCTCCCAGGGAGGGCTGGAAACACCATATATTTT	CASSLPGRAGNTIYF
TRBJ2-5	TRBD2	few	TRBV20-1	TGCAGTGCTAGTGAGAGGACTAGCGGATGGATCCCAGAGACCCAGTACTTC	CSASERTSGWIPETQYF
TRBJ2-3	NA	many	TRBV11-3	TGTGCCAGCAGCTTAGATCGCCAGCGGGACAAGTATTTT	CASSLDRQRDKYF
TRBJ2-1	NA	NA	TRBV5-1	TGCGCCAGCAGCAGGAGGGGGTTGTACAATGAGCAGTTCTTC	CASSRRGLYNEQFF
TRBJ2-6	NA	many	TRBV5-1	TGCGCCAGCAGCCCGGGATGGACCCGTTCTGGGGCCAACGTCCTGACTTTC	CASSPGWTRSGANVLTF
TRBJ2-7	TRBD1	few	TRBV5-1	TGCGCCAGCAGCTTGGGGGACAGGAATGACTACGAGCAGTACTTC	CASSLGDRNDYEQYF
TRBJ2-1	TRBD2	NA	TRBV20-1	TGCAGTGCTAGGGGACTAGCGGGAGTCCGCTCCTACAATGAGCAGTTCTTC	CSARGLAGVRSYNEQFF
TRBJ2-1	TRBD2	NA	TRBV20-1	TGCAGTGCCCGGAGCGGGAGGGCCTTTAATGAGCAGTTCTTC	CSARSGRAFNEQFF
TRBJ2-4	TRBD1	many	TRBV5-1	TGCGCCAGCAGCTCGACCCAGGGGGTTCTAGCCAAAAACATTCAGTACTTC	CASSSTQGVLAKNIQYF
TRBJ1-1	NA	NA	TRBV6-1	TGTGCCAGCAGTGAATGGGACCAAAGTTTGAACACTGAAGCTTTCTTT	CASSEWDQSLNTEAFF
TRBJ1-6	NA	few	TRBV6-1	TGTGCCAGCGCTAGACAGAACAATTCACCCCTCCACTTT	CASARQNNSPLHF
TRBJ1-1	TRBD1	NA	TRBV5-8	TGTGCCAGCAGCTCAAGGACAGGGGTTTTGAACACTGAAGCTTTCTTT	CASSSRTGVLNTEAFF
TRBJ2-1	NA	many	TRBV7-9	TGTGCCGAAGCAGAGGAGAGTTACAATGAGCAGTTCTTC	CAEAEESYNEQFF
TRBJ2-7	NA	NA	TRBV29-1	TGCAGCGTTGTCGCAGCGGTAACCTACGAGCAGTACTTC	CSVVAAVTYEQYF
TRBJ2-2	TRBD1	NA	TRBV15	TGTGCCACCAGCGCCGGGACAGGTAACACCGGGGAGCTGTTTTTT	CATSAGTGNTGELFF
TRBJ1-2	NA	many	TRBV20-1	TGCAGTGCTCACCTGTCGGGTTCGGCTGGCTACACCTTC	CSAHLSGSAGYTF
TRBJ2-1	TRBD2	many	TRBV5-1	TGCGCCAGCAGCTCGAGCGGGGCTTACAATGAGCAGTTCTTC	CASSSSGAYNEQFF
TRBJ2-1	TRBD2	NA	TRBV14	TGTGCCAGCAGTACTCCAACTAGCGGCTCCTACAATGAGCAGTTCTTC	CASSTPTSGSYNEQFF
TRBJ2-2	NA	NA	TRBV20-1	TGCAGTGCACTTCAGGGGACAACAGTCTCGAACACCGGGGAGCTGTTTTTT	CSALQGTTVSNTGELFF
TRBJ1-2	NA	many	TRBV12-3/TRBV12-4	TGTGCCAGCAGTTTGGTGGGGTACTATGGCTACACCTTC	CASSLVGYYGYTF
TRBJ1-4	NA	few	TRBV20-1	TGCAGTGCCCGGGGGGGAGGTGAAAAACTGTTTTTT	CSARGGGEKLFF
TRBJ2-4	NA	many	TRBV11-2	TGTGCCAGCAGCGATCCAGGGGGGATAGCCAAAAACATTCAGTACTTC	CASSDPGGIAKNIQYF
TRBJ2-7	NA	NA	TRBV5-1	TGCGCCAGCAGCGATCCCCGCCGGTCCTACGAGCAGTACTTC	CASSDPRRSYEQYF
TRBJ1-1	NA	NA	TRBV27	TGTGCCAGCAGTTTAACACAGGCTGTTGAAGCTTTCTTT	CASSLTQAVEAFF
TRBJ2-6	NA	NA	TRBV7-2	TGTGCCAGCAGCCCAAAGGTCTCTGGGGCCAACGTCCTGACTTTC	CASSPKVSGANVLTF
TRBJ1-1	NA	NA	TRBV7-2	TGTGCCAGCAGCTTAGGGAGGGAGGCTGAAGCTTTCTTT	CASSLGREAEAFF
TRBJ1-2	NA	NA	TRBV29-1	TGCAGCGTTGAAGGTTACAGGACCTATGGCTACACCTTC	CSVEGYRTYGYTF
TRBJ1-1	NA	few	TRBV5-5	TGTGCCAGCAGCCCGTCACCTATCAGGGTTAACACTGAAGCTTTCTTT	CASSPSPIRVNTEAFF
TRBJ1-6	TRBD1	NA	TRBV7-9	TGTGCCAGCAGCTTGAGCCAGGGGGCCGGTTCACCCCTCCACTTT	CASSLSQGAGSPLHF
TRBJ1-2	NA	NA	TRBV6-5	TGTGCCAGCAGTTCCCCGGGCGGGCGCTACACCTTC	CASSSPGGRYTF
TRBJ2-5	NA	many	TRBV7-9	TGTGCCAGCAGCAAGCTGACCAGAGAGACCCAGTACTTC	CASSKLTRETQYF
TRBJ1-2	TRBD1	many	TRBV12-3/TRBV12-4	TGTGCCAGCAGTTTGAAGAAGGGGGCGAACCGGGACTATGGCTACACCTTC	CASSLKKGANRDYGYTF
TRBJ2-5	TRBD1	NA	TRBV5-1	TGCGCCAGCAGCTTTCGGTCGGGACAGGGTCAAGAGACCCAGTACTTC	CASSFRSGQGQETQYF
TRBJ2-2	NA	many	TRBV20-1	TGCAGTGCTACCCGGGACCGAGCCGGGGAGCTGTTTTTT	CSATRDRAGELFF
TRBJ2-5	NA	few	TRBV5-6	TGTGCCAGCAGCCCCACTAGCACGGAGACCCAGTACTTC	CASSPTSTETQYF
TRBJ1-4	NA	NA	TRBV11-3	TGTGCCAGCAGCTTGGGGTCGGCAACTAATGAAAAACTGTTTTTT	CASSLGSATNEKLFF
TRBJ2-5	TRBD2	many	TRBV12-3/TRBV12-4	TGTGCCAGCAGTACCCGGACTAGCGGGTATCAAGAGACCCAGTACTTC	CASSTRTSGYQETQYF
TRBJ1-2	NA	NA	TRBV29-1	TGCAGCGTAGACCTCGCAGCACCTATTAACTATGGCTACACCTTC	CSVDLAAPINYGYTF
TRBJ2-1	NA	NA	TRBV4-1	TGCGCCAGCAGCCAAGATTTATTGAGGACGACACTCAATGAGCAGTTCTTC	CASSQDLLRTTLNEQFF
TRBJ1-4	NA	few	TRBV5-5	TGTGCCAGCAGCTTTGGTGCGCTACTCGAAAAACTGTTTTTT	CASSFGALLEKLFF
TRBJ2-1	NA	few	TRBV24-1	TGTGCCACCAGTGAAAGTGTTAAGAATGAGCAGTTCTTC	CATSESVKNEQFF
TRBJ2-3	NA	many	TRBV5-6	TGTGCCAGCAGCCGATACACAGATACGCAGTATTTT	CASSRYTDTQYF
TRBJ2-3	NA	many	TRBV5-1	TGCGCCAGCAGCCGGAACAGAGCAGTTGCAGATACGCAGTATTTT	CASSRNRAVADTQYF
TRBJ2-3	NA	few	TRBV12-3/TRBV12-4	TGTGCCAGCAGTTCAACTAGCTCCGGAGATACGCAGTATTTT	CASSSTSSGDTQYF
TRBJ1-4	NA	few	TRBV7-2	TGTGCCAGCAGCTTTACACAGGGAAAAAAACTGTTTTTT	CASSFTQGKKLFF
TRBJ2-7	NA	few	TRBV12-3/TRBV12-4	TGTGCCAGCAGCCCAGAATTCGAGCAGTACTTC	CASSPEFEQYF
TRBJ1-5	NA	few	TRBV6-1	TGTGCCAGCAGTGACTATACAGCCATGGAGAGCAATCAGCCCCAGCATTTT	CASSDYTAMESNQPQHF
TRBJ1-2	NA	many	TRBV29-1	TGCAGCGTTGTCGGCGCCGGGGGGTATGGCTACACCTTC	CSVVGAGGYGYTF
TRBJ1-1	TRBD1	NA	TRBV5-1	TGCGCCAGCAGCTCGGACAGGGGCGCTGAAGCTTTCTTT	CASSSDRGAEAFF
TRBJ1-2	TRBD1	few	TRBV20-1	TGCAGTGCACCGGACAGGAGAGGTCACTATGGCTACACCTTC	CSAPDRRGHYGYTF
TRBJ1-4	NA	few	TRBV30	TGTGCCGAGGGATTTAATGAAAAACTGTTTTTT	CAEGFNEKLFF
TRBJ2-1	NA	NA	TRBV5-1	TGCGCCAGCAGCTCGCAGACATCCTACAATGAGCAGTTCTTC	CASSSQTSYNEQFF